These T cell receptor beta chains were read from a single sample in a study of identical twins. One entry per CDR3 protein, called by TCRdb with MiXCR from the 5' RACE reads. The sample carries a few hundred thousand distinct CDR3 sequences, about 12% recorded once. These data are also associated with another study on yellow fever vaccine responses in identical twins.

The sample was memory (CD45RO+) T cells sorted from blood. Receptors were obtained from a woman under 30 in good health. Each CDR3 is given with its conserved first and last residue. The D gene is left open where the match is weak. The size field is filled for only some rows; it gives once, few, many or a size class.

j_gene: TRBJ2-6
v_gene: TRBV28
abundance: .
d_gene: .
CDR3nt: TGTGCCAGCAGCGGCTGGGCCAACGTCCTGACTTTC
CDR3aa: CASSGWANVLTF

j_gene: TRBJ2-3
v_gene: TRBV29-1
abundance: .
d_gene: .
CDR3nt: TGCAGCGCCAAGACACGGACGGGACCCACAGATACGCAGTATTTT
CDR3aa: CSAKTRTGPTDTQYF

j_gene: TRBJ1-5
v_gene: TRBV6-1
abundance: .
d_gene: TRBD1
CDR3nt: TGTGCCAGCAGCTCACGACAGGGGGGCAATCAGCCCCAGCATTTT
CDR3aa: CASSSRQGGNQPQHF

j_gene: TRBJ2-7
v_gene: TRBV5-5
abundance: .
d_gene: .
CDR3nt: TGTGCCAGCAGCTTCCTAGAATTCCCCTACGAGCAGTACTTC
CDR3aa: CASSFLEFPYEQYF

j_gene: TRBJ2-2
v_gene: TRBV4-3
abundance: few
d_gene: .
CDR3nt: TGCGCCAGCAGCCAAGATCTCAACAGGGACACCGGGGAGCTGTTTTTT
CDR3aa: CASSQDLNRDTGELFF

j_gene: TRBJ2-2
v_gene: TRBV2
abundance: few
d_gene: .
CDR3nt: TGTGCCAGCAGTGGTGCCGGGTCCGGGGAGCTGTTTTTT
CDR3aa: CASSGAGSGELFF

j_gene: TRBJ2-7
v_gene: TRBV6-5
abundance: .
d_gene: .
CDR3nt: TGTGCCAGCAGTTCCCGCGTGACCTACGAGCAGTACTTC
CDR3aa: CASSSRVTYEQYF

j_gene: TRBJ2-4
v_gene: TRBV6-1
abundance: few
d_gene: TRBD1
CDR3nt: TGTGCCAGCAGTCCCGGGACAGGGGGAGGAATCGTCAAAAACATTCAGTACTTC
CDR3aa: CASSPGTGGGIVKNIQYF

j_gene: TRBJ2-3
v_gene: TRBV12-3/TRBV12-4
abundance: many
d_gene: TRBD2
CDR3nt: TGTGCCACCTCGGGAGGGGTGGGGTTTACGCAGTATTTT
CDR3aa: CATSGGVGFTQYF

j_gene: TRBJ2-2
v_gene: TRBV3-1
abundance: .
d_gene: TRBD1
CDR3nt: TGTGCCAGCAGCCAAGCCAGGGGGATGGACACCGGGGAGCTGTTTTTT
CDR3aa: CASSQARGMDTGELFF

j_gene: TRBJ2-7
v_gene: TRBV5-5
abundance: many
d_gene: .
CDR3nt: TGTGCCAGCAGGTACCCCGGGACTTACGAGCAGTACTTC
CDR3aa: CASRYPGTYEQYF

j_gene: TRBJ2-1
v_gene: TRBV20-1
abundance: .
d_gene: TRBD2
CDR3nt: TGCAGTGCTCCCGTTGGGGGGGGAGACAATGAGCAGTTCTTC
CDR3aa: CSAPVGGGDNEQFF

j_gene: TRBJ2-1
v_gene: TRBV20-1
abundance: .
d_gene: TRBD2
CDR3nt: TGCAGTGCTAGTGGGTCTGGCGGGGGGATAGTATACAATGAGCAGTTCTTC
CDR3aa: CSASGSGGGIVYNEQFF

j_gene: TRBJ1-5
v_gene: TRBV7-2
abundance: .
d_gene: .
CDR3nt: TGTGCCAGCAGCTTACTCCATAGCAATCAGCCCCAGCATTTT
CDR3aa: CASSLLHSNQPQHF

j_gene: TRBJ2-1
v_gene: TRBV16
abundance: few
d_gene: TRBD2
CDR3nt: TGTGCCAGCAGCCAAAGTACTAGCGGGTATGAGCAGTTCTTC
CDR3aa: CASSQSTSGYEQFF

j_gene: TRBJ2-1
v_gene: TRBV29-1
abundance: many
d_gene: .
CDR3nt: TGCAGCGTTCAGACGGTTGAGCAGTTCTTC
CDR3aa: CSVQTVEQFF

j_gene: TRBJ2-7
v_gene: TRBV9
abundance: few
d_gene: .
CDR3nt: TGTGCCAGCGGAAAGGGGGGGTCTTCCTACGAGCAGTACTTC
CDR3aa: CASGKGGSSYEQYF

j_gene: TRBJ2-2
v_gene: TRBV7-6
abundance: many
d_gene: TRBD2
CDR3nt: TGTGCCAGCAGCTTAGTTCTTCCCCTAGCGGCGAACACCGGGGAGCTGTTTTTT
CDR3aa: CASSLVLPLAANTGELFF

j_gene: TRBJ2-7
v_gene: TRBV7-2
abundance: few
d_gene: TRBD2
CDR3nt: TGTGCCAGCAGCTTAAGGGCGGGGGGAGTCTCCTACGAGCAGTACTTC
CDR3aa: CASSLRAGGVSYEQYF

j_gene: TRBJ1-1
v_gene: TRBV7-6
abundance: few
d_gene: TRBD1
CDR3nt: TGTGCCAGCAGCTCCTCCCGGACAGGGATGAACACTGAAGCTTTCTTT
CDR3aa: CASSSSRTGMNTEAFF

j_gene: TRBJ2-6
v_gene: TRBV5-6
abundance: .
d_gene: TRBD1
CDR3nt: TGTGCCAGCAGCTTAAACAGGGGCTTTGGGGCCAACGTCCTGACTTTC
CDR3aa: CASSLNRGFGANVLTF

j_gene: TRBJ2-5
v_gene: TRBV2
abundance: .
d_gene: .
CDR3nt: TGTGCCAGCGCCTTCGGCAAAGAGACCCAGTACTTC
CDR3aa: CASAFGKETQYF

j_gene: TRBJ1-5
v_gene: TRBV11-2
abundance: few
d_gene: .
CDR3nt: TGTGCCAGCAGCTCCTCCGTTAGCAATCAGCCCCAGCATTTT
CDR3aa: CASSSSVSNQPQHF